This T cell receptor (beta chain) was profiled in a study of blood T cells in healthy people across ages. Study-wide points: Age brought a roughly linear fall in TCR beta diversity measured per million T cells. As naive T cell percentage varied, TCR beta diversity correlated strongly with it.

Primed by a sample-barcoded 5' primer and a J-beta primer mix, a second PCR proceeded for roughly 7 to 11 cycles. Each of the cDNA molecules was tagged by a template-switch adaptor with 12 random nucleotides. TCRdb itself ran the 5' RACE reads through MiXCR, one entry per CDR3 protein. The sample carries 1 million or so distinct CDR3 sequences, more than 35% recorded once. This clonotype was counted a few times. Its cognate antigen is unknown. Each sample yielded at least 5.5 micrograms of PBMC total RNA. The material sequenced was blood. The sequence derives from a woman in her sixties or seventies in good health.

The CDR3 DNA is TGTGCCAGCAGTTACTACCCTAGCCGGGAAGAGACCCAGTACTTC. Translated, it gives CASSYYPSREETQYF. This chain connects TRBV6-5 to TRBJ2-5; tentatively, D is TRBD2 (5 bases). CDR1 is MNHEY, CDR2 SVGAGI, per germline. This CDR3 is 15 amino acids long. V gave up 1 base and J gave up 3 bases, with 12 bases separating them.